This T cell receptor beta chain was sequenced during a study of cytomegalovirus exposure and HLA in healthy donors. Primers for the PCR totalled 60 Vbeta and 13 Jbeta. The authors' processing: The authors later counted about 80 million unique TCR beta chains, 9 million to 14 million of them shared. Profiling relied on immunoSEQ multiplex PCR, and the TCRdb table lists in-frame clones only, not all of them. The V and J calls and the clone size are those of that table, but D and trimming were determined from the DNA. The sample shows under 300,000 clones, 80% to 95% of them seen only once. This clone appeared once. Its antigen is currently unknown. Germline-derived CDR1 and CDR2 are MNHEY and SVGAGI. CDR3 size: 14 residues. Trimming removed 2 bases at V and 5 bases at J, with 9 bases between. Each donor was nominally healthy when sampled (though unrecorded immune exposures were likely). Study-level points and caveats: As a later analysis showed, a missense DCLRE1C variant was linked to trimming of TCR beta V- and J-genes. Cytomegalovirus-associated status was assigned to about 150 TCR beta chains.

The rearrangement links TRBV6-5 to TRBJ2-2; maybe TRBD2 (5 bases). This TCR came from a girl aged 2 to 9 in good health and CMV-seronegative. The sample taken for sequencing was PBMCs. The CDR3 nucleotides read TGTGCCAGCAGTTACGGTCCGGGGACCGGGGAGCTGTTTTTT. The encoded protein is CASSYGPGTGELFF.